This T cell receptor (beta chain) is from a study of early T cells in non-severe SARS-CoV-2 infection. Across the study: RNA in bulk from unsorted whole blood was sequenced, and chains were unpaired. The study's findings and limits: The VDJdb matching leaned toward anti-spike CD8 responses and overlooked private and CD4 specificities.

Unique molecular identifier tags were affixed to discrete cDNA molecules. In TCRdb, the 5' RACE reads were re-called with MiXCR into one record per CDR3 protein. Of some 34,000 distinct CDR3 sequences listed, 6% to 7.5% are singletons. Germline trimming cut 1 base from V and 9 bases from J; bases unmatched to any gene: 6. The CDR3 totals 14 residues. The V gene's germline CDR1 is LGHDT and CDR2 YNNKEL (reference sequence). This clonotype was recorded many times. The antigen is unknown. The starting material was whole blood, obtained at baseline. The chain links TRBV3-1 to TRBJ2-1; TRBD1 agrees at 7 bases. The origin of this receptor is an adult who was a healthcare worker with PCR-confirmed SARS-CoV-2 infection or an uninfected control (not recorded which). CDR3 sequence (DNA): TGTGCCAGCAGCCAAGCGGGACAGCTCAGTGAGCAGTTCTTC. It translates to CASSQAGQLSEQFF.